The TCR beta chain under discussion was sequenced for a study of Graves' ophthalmopathy and Graves' hyperthyroidism. The CDR3 contains 15 residues. Trimming cost V 0 bases and J 3 bases; bases outside gene matches: 3. Per the germline V gene, CDR1 is SGDLS and CDR2 is YYNGEE. RNA served as the template for amplifying TCR beta CDR3 regions. Second-round multiplex PCR followed a first-round RT-PCR using HTBI primers. TCRdb redid the calling of the multiplex PCR reads with MiXCR, one entry per CDR3 protein. Of 500,000 to 600,000 distinct CDR3 sequences in the sample, just under 40% are singletons; the top ten hold about 4.1%.

The sequencing input was peripheral blood or thyroid tissue (not recorded which). The sequence came from an adult man with Graves' hyperthyroidism. The V gene is TRBV9, the J gene TRBJ1-5; 7 positions agree with TRBD1. The CDR3 is CASSVDGTVNQPQHF. CDR3 in DNA: TGTGCCAGCAGCGTAGATGGGACAGTCAATCAGCCCCAGCATTTT.